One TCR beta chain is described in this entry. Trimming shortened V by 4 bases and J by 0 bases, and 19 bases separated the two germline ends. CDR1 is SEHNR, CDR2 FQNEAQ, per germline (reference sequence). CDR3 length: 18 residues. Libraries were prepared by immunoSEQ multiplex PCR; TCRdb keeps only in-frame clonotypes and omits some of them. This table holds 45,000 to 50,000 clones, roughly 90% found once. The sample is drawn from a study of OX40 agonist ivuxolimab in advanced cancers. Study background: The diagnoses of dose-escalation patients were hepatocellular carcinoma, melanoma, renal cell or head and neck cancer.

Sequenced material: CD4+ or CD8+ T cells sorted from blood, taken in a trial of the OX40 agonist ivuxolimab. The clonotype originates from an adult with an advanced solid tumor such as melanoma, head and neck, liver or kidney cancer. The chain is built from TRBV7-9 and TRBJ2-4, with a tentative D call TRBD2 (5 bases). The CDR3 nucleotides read TGTGCCAGCAGCTCGTCCACCCCGGGGTTGGGAGCCAAAAACATTCAGTACTTC. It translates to CASSSSTPGLGAKNIQYF. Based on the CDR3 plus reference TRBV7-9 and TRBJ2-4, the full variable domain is DTGVSQNPRHKITKRGQNVTFRCDPISEHNRLYWYRQTLGQGPEFLTYFQNEAQLEKSRLLSDRFSAERPKGSFSTLEIQRTEQGDSAMYLCASSSSTPGLGAKNIQYFGAGTRLSVL.